This T cell receptor beta chain was sequenced in a study of T-cell reconstitution after alpha-beta-depleted transplantation in children. General study findings and limits: The study reportedly traced alpha-beta T cells about two months after transplant to several hundred expanded graft clones. Newly produced T cells mostly provided counts and TCRbeta diversity after one year, as hyperexpanded clones declined.

Unique molecular identifiers tagged the TCRbeta library. TCRdb passed the PCR reads through MiXCR, listing each CDR3 protein once. The data hold around 490,000 distinct CDR3 sequences, with roughly an eighth observed a single time. Concerning this clonotype itself: Its target is not known.

Germline CDR1 is DFQATT and CDR2 is SNEGSKA (reference sequence). Trimming left V 6 bases short and J 11 bases short, with 17 bases between. CDR3 length: 11 residues. Sequenced material: PBMCs, mostly from graft donor cells, taken 180 days after TCRalphabeta/CD19-depleted stem cell transplant. The receptor was isolated from a female patient aged 2-15 years who had a stem cell transplant for aplastic anemia, so the T cells may come from the graft donor. The rearrangement links TRBV20-1 to TRBJ2-7, with a possible D match to TRBD1 (6 bases). CDR3 nucleotide sequence: TGCAGTGCCACACAGGGAAGGTGGGAGTACTTC. Translation gives CSATQGRWEYF.